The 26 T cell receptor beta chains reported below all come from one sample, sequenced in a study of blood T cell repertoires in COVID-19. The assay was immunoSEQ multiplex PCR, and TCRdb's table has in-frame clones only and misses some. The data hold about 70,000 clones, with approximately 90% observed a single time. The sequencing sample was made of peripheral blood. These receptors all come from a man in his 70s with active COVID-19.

The DNA for the CDR3 is TGTGCCACCAGCAGAGCTGGCCGGAGTTATGGCTACACCTTC. As protein: CATSRAGRSYGYTF. This chain uses TRBV15 with TRBJ1-2; D gene uncertain. This CDR3 contains 14 residues. The V gene lost 1 base and the J gene lost 5 bases, with 11 bases spanning the gap. Germline lookup yields CDR1 LNHNV and CDR2 YYDKDF (reference sequence). The full variable domain, completed using reference TRBV15 and TRBJ1-2, is DAMVIQNPRYQVTQFGKPVTLSCSQTLNHNVMYWYQQKSSQAPKLLFHYYDKDFNNEADTPDNFQSRRPNTSFCFLDIRSPGLGDTAMYLCATSRAGRSYGYTFGSGTRLTVV.

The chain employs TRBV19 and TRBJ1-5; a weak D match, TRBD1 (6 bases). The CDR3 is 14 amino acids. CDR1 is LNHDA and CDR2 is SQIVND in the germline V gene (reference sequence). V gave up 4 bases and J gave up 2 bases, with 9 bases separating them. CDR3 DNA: TGTGCCAGTAGTACCCGACAGGGCAATCAGCCCCAGCATTTT. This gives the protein CASSTRQGNQPQHF.

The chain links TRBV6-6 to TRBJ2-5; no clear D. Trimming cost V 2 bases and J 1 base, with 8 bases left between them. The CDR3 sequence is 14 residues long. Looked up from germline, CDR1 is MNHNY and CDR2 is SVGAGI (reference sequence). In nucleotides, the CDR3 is TGTGCCAGCAGTTACGGGCCAGGCCAAGAGACCCAGTACTTC. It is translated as CASSYGPGQETQYF.

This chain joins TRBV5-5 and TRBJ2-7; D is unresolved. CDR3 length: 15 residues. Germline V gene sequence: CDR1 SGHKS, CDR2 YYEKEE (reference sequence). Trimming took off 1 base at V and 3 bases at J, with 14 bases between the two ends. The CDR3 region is CASSLRLTGIYEQYF. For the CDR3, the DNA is TGTGCCAGCAGCTTGAGACTGACTGGCATCTACGAGCAGTACTTC.

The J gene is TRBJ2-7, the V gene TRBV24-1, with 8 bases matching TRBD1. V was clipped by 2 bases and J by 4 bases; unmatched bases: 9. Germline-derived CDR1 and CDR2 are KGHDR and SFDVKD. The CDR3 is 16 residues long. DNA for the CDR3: TGTGCCACCAGTGATTCCCCGACAGGGGTGGTGTACGAGCAGTACTTC. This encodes CATSDSPTGVVYEQYF.

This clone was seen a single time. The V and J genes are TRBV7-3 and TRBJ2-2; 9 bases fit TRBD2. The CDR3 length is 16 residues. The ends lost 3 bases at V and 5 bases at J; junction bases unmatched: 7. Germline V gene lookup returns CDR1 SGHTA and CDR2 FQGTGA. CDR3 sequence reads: CASSFAGGPGTGELFF. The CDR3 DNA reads TGTGCCAGCAGCTTTGCGGGAGGGCCGGGGACCGGGGAGCTGTTTTTT.

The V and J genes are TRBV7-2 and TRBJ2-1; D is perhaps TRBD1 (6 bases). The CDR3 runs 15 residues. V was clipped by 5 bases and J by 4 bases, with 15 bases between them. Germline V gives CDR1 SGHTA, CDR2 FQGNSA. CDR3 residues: CASSRGEQGYNEQFF. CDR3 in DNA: TGTGCCAGCAGCCGGGGTGAACAGGGATACAATGAGCAGTTCTTC.

For the CDR3, the DNA is TGTGCCACCAGCAGAGGGATAACGGGGGGGCCTAGCACAGATACGCAGTATTTT. Its translation is CATSRGITGGPSTDTQYF. This chain links TRBV15 with TRBJ2-3; 8 bases are a match to TRBD2. Unmatched junction bases numbered 9, after V lost 1 base and J lost 0 bases. This CDR3 is built from 18 residues. Germline V lookup: CDR1 LNHNV, CDR2 YYDKDF (reference sequence).

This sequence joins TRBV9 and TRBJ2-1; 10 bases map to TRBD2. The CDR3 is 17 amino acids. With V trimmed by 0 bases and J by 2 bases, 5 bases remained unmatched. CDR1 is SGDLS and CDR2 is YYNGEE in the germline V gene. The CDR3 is CASSVGLAGPPYNEQFF. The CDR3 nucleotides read TGTGCCAGCAGCGTAGGACTAGCGGGCCCTCCCTACAATGAGCAGTTCTTC.

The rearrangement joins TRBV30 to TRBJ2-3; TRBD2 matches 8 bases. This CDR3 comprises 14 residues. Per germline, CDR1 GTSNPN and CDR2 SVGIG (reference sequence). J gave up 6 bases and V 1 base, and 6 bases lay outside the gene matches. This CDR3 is CAWSGVAGRDTQYF. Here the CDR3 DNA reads TGTGCCTGGAGTGGGGTAGCGGGACGGGATACGCAGTATTTT.

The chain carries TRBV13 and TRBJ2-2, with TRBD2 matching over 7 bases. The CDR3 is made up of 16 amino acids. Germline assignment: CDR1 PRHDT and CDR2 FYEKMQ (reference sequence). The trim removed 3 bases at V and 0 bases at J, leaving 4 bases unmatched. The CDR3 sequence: CASSFGGRANTGELFF. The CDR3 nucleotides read TGTGCCAGCAGCTTCGGGGGGAGGGCGAACACCGGGGAGCTGTTTTTT.

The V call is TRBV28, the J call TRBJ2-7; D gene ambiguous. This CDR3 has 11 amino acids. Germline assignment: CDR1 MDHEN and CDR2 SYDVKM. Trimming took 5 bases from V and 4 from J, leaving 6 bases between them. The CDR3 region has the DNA TGTGCCAGCAGTGAGGAGTACGAGCAGTACTTC. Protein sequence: CASSEEYEQYF.

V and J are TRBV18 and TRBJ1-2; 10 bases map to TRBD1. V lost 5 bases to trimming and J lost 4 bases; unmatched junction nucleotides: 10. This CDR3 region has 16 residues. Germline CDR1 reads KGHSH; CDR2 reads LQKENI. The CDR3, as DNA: TGTGCCAGCTCAAAGTCCGGGACAGGGGTCGGCTATGGCTACACCTTC. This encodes CASSKSGTGVGYGYTF.

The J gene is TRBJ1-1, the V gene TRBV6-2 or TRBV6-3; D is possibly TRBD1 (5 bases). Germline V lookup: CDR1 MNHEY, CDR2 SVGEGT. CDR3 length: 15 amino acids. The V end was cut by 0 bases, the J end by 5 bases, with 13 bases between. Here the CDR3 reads CASSYSMGGWTEAFF. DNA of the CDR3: TGTGCCAGCAGTTACTCGATGGGGGGATGGACTGAAGCTTTCTTT.

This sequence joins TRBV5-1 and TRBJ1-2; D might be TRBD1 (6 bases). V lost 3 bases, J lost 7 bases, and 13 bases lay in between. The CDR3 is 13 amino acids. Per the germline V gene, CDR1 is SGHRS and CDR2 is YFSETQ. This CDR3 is CASSYSGEGGYTF. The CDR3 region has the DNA TGCGCCAGCAGCTACTCAGGGGAAGGTGGCTACACCTTC.

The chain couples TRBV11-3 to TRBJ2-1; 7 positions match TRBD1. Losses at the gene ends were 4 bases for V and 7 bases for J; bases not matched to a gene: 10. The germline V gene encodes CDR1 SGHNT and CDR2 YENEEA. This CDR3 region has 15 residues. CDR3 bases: TGTGCCAGCAGCTCACCCAAGGGGGCGCGGAATGAGCAGTTCTTC. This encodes CASSSPKGARNEQFF. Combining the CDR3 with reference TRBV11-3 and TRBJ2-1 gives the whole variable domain EAGVVQSPRYKIIEKKQPVAFWCNPISGHNTLYWYLQNLGQGPELLIRYENEEAVDDSQLPKDRFSAERLKGVDSTLKIQPAELGDSAVYLCASSSPKGARNEQFFGPGTRLTVL.

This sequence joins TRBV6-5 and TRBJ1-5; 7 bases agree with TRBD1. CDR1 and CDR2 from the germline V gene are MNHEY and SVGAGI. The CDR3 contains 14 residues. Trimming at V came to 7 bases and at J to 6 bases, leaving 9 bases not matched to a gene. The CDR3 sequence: CASTSPTGFQPQHF. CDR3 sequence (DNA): TGTGCCAGCACCAGCCCGACAGGGTTTCAGCCCCAGCATTTT.

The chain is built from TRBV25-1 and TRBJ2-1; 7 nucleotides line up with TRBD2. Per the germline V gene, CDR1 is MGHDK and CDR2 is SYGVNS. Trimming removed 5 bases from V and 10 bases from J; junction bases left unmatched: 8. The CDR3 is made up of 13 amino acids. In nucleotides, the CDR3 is TGTGCCAGCAGTTACTTAGCAGCGGGGGAGCAGTTCTTC. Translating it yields CASSYLAAGEQFF.

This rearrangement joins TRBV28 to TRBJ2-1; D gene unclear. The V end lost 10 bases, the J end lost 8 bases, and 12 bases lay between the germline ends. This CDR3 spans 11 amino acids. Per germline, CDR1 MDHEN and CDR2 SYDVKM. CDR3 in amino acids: CATRSPHEQFF. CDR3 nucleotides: TGTGCCACCCGGAGCCCCCATGAGCAGTTCTTC.

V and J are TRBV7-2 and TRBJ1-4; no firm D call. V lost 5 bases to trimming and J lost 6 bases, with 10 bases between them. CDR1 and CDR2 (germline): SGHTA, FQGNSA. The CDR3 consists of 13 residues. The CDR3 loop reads CASSPTVDEKLFF. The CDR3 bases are TGTGCCAGCAGCCCTACGGTGGATGAAAAACTGTTTTTT.

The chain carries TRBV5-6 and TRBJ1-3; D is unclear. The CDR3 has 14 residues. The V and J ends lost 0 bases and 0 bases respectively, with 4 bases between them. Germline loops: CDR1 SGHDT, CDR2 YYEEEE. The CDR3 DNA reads TGTGCCAGCAGCTTGGTTAGCTCTGGAAACACCATATATTTT. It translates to CASSLVSSGNTIYF.

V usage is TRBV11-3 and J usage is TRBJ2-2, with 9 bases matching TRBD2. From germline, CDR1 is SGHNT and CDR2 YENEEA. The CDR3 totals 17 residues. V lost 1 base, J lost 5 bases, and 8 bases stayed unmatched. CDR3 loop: CASSLVLAGEGTGELFF. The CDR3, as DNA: TGTGCCAGCAGCTTAGTATTAGCGGGAGAGGGTACCGGGGAGCTGTTTTTT.

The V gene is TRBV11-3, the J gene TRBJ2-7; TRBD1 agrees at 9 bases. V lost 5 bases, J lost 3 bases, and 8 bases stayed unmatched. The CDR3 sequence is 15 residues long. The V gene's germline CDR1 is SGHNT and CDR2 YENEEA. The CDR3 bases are TGTGCCAGCAGCGCCCGGACAGGGGACAACTACGAGCAGTACTTC. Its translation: CASSARTGDNYEQYF.

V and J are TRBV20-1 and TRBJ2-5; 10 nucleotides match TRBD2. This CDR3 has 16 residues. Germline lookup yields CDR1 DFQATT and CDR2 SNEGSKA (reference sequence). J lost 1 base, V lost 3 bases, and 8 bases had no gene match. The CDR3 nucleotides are TGCAGTGCTAGTCACCCTAGCGGGGGACTCCAAGAGACCCAGTACTTC. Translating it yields CSASHPSGGLQETQYF.

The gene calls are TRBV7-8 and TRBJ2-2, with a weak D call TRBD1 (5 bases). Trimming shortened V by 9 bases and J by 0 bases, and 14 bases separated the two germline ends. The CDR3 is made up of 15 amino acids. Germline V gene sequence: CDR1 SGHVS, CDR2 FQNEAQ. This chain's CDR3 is CASTRGGPNTGELFF. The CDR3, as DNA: TGTGCCAGTACAAGGGGCGGACCGAACACCGGGGAGCTGTTTTTT.

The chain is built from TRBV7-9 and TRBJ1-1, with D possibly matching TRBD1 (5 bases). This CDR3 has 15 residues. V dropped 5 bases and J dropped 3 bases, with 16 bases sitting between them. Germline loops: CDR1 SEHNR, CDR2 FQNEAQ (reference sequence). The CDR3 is CASSPPGGWDTEAFF. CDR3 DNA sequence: TGTGCCAGCAGCCCCCCCGGGGGGTGGGACACTGAAGCTTTCTTT.